The 27 T cell receptor beta chains in this list originate from one sample, sequenced in a study of T cell responses to AZD1222 COVID-19 vaccine (dated by TCRdb to about 2021). The method was the immunoSEQ multiplex PCR assay. TCRdb provides this immuneACCESS table in a form limited to in-frame rearrangements. Some clones are lacking; in checked studies, under half of them reflect an unresolved V gene, and why the rest are absent is not known. The sample records about 110,000 clones, about 90% of which are singletons. The ten largest clones represent approximately 8.2% of the sample. This specimen's time point label, interpreted: about 28 days (+/-7) after the second vaccine dose. The sample in question was peripheral blood, obtained 28 days after the second AZD1222 dose. The source is an adult who received the AZD1222 COVID-19 vaccine.

This clone turned up a few times. CDR3 DNA: TGTGCCAGCATCAGGGGGGGCGGTAGCGGGGAGCTGTTTTTT. Translating it yields CASIRGGGSGELFF. V usage is TRBV28 and J usage is TRBJ2-2, with D perhaps given as TRBD1 or TRBD2 (7 bases each). V gave up 7 bases and J gave up 7 bases, with 16 bases separating them. The length of the CDR3 is 14 residues. Germline V gene data show CDR1 as MDHEN and CDR2 as SYDVKM.

The chain is built from TRBV12-3 or TRBV12-4 and TRBJ1-3, with D unclear. With 7 bases removed from V and 5 bases from J, the gap between germline ends came to 12 bases. The CDR3 extends over 13 amino acids. CDR3 sequence (DNA): TGTGCCAGCACCCTGTTGTTGAGAAACACCATATATTTT. Amino acid sequence: CASTLLLRNTIYF.

CDR3 DNA: TGTGCCAGCAGTGAAGCGAGGACCGGAAGCTCCTACGAGCAGTACTTC. Its protein product is CASSEARTGSSYEQYF. The rearrangement links TRBV2 to TRBJ2-7, with D unresolved. Germline V gene data show CDR1 as SNHLY and CDR2 as FYNNEI. CDR3 length: 16 residues. Trimming removed 0 bases at V and 0 bases at J, with 12 bases between.

This sequence joins TRBV7-3 and TRBJ1-6; D call uncertain. CDR3 size: 17 residues. Germline V gene data show CDR1 as SGHTA and CDR2 as FQGTGA. Trimming stripped 0 bases from V and 9 bases from J, with 18 bases between. The CDR3 coding sequence is TGTGCCAGCAGCTTAACCGGGCGGGCGGTGGAGGGTTCACCCCTCCACTTT. Its protein product is CASSLTGRAVEGSPLHF.

The chain uses TRBV9 and TRBJ1-1, with D maybe TRBD1 (6 bases). V was clipped by 4 bases and J by 5 bases, with 21 bases between them. This CDR3 has 16 amino acids. The germline gives CDR1 SGDLS, CDR2 YYNGEE. DNA of the CDR3: TGTGCCAGCAGCCCGAGCATGGTCAGGGGAGCGACTGAAGCTTTCTTT. This encodes CASSPSMVRGATEAFF.

The chain has TRBV2 and TRBJ2-7; D ambiguous. Deletions cut 6 bases from V and 3 bases from J, with 3 bases between. The CDR3 is 10 amino acids. Germline assignment: CDR1 SNHLY and CDR2 FYNNEI. CDR3 in DNA: TGTGCCAGCAGCAGCTACGAGCAGTACTTC. Translation: CASSSYEQYF.

The chain uses TRBV6-2 or TRBV6-3 and TRBJ1-1, with D uncertain. The CDR3 is made up of 12 amino acids. V lost 0 bases, J lost 9 bases, and 8 bases lay in between. Germline V CDR1 and CDR2: MNHEY, SVGEGT. The CDR3 DNA reads as TGTGCCAGCAGTTACTCTTTGAAACAAGCTTTCTTT. It specifies CASSYSLKQAFF.

This clone was observed a single time. This rearrangement joins TRBV18 to TRBJ2-3; D remains ambiguous. Trimming removed 3 bases from V and 6 bases from J, with 10 bases in between. Per germline, CDR1 KGHSH and CDR2 LQKENI. The CDR3 consists of 13 residues. The CDR3 DNA reads TGTGCCAGCTCACCGCCGGTTTTGGATACGCAGTATTTT. Amino acid sequence: CASSPPVLDTQYF.

The V gene is TRBV5-1, the J gene TRBJ2-3; 7 nucleotides agree with TRBD1. CDR1 SGHRS and CDR2 YFSETQ come from the germline V gene. The CDR3 totals 14 residues. J lost 2 bases, V lost 2 bases, and 2 bases had no gene match. CDR3 in amino acids: CASSLGTATDTQYF. The CDR3 DNA reads as TGCGCCAGCAGCTTAGGGACAGCCACAGATACGCAGTATTTT.

The chain carries TRBV6-2 or TRBV6-3 and TRBJ1-2; 10 nucleotides match TRBD1. The CDR3 is 15 residues long. The germline V gene has CDR1 MNHEY and CDR2 SVGEGT. The J segment lost 8 bases and the V segment lost 2 bases, leaving 8 bases of the junction unmatched. CDR3 DNA sequence: TGTGCCAGCAGTTACCCTGGGACAGGGGATAGAGGCTACACCTTC. Protein product: CASSYPGTGDRGYTF.

J is TRBJ2-3 and V is TRBV9; the match to TRBD1 covers 9 bases. The CDR3 is 17 amino acids. Germline CDR1 SGDLS, CDR2 YYNGEE. V shed 4 bases and J 2 bases; nucleotides not matched to a gene: 11. The CDR3 nucleotides are TGTGCCAGCAGCCCGACCACGGGACAGGGTCCCACAGATACGCAGTATTTT. Amino acid sequence: CASSPTTGQGPTDTQYF. The variable domain in full, completed from reference TRBV9 and TRBJ2-3, reads DSGVTQTPKHLITATGQRVTLRCSPRSGDLSVYWYQQSLDQGLQFLIQYYNGEERAKGNILERFSAQQFPDLHSELNLSSLELGDSALYFCASSPTTGQGPTDTQYFGPGTRLTVL.

CDR3 in amino acids: CATAQNYEQYF. CDR3 DNA: TGTGCCACCGCGCAAAACTACGAGCAGTACTTC. The chain carries TRBV24-1 and TRBJ2-7, with D uncertain. Germline assignment: CDR1 KGHDR and CDR2 SFDVKD. V was cut by 9 bases and J by 3 bases, with 8 bases left in between. This CDR3 contains 11 residues.

CDR3 protein: CASSTGGRSDTQYF. The CDR3 DNA is TGTGCCAGCAGTACGGGGGGGCGGTCAGATACGCAGTATTTT. The chain joins TRBV5-4 to TRBJ2-3, with 8 positions matching TRBD2. Looked up from germline, CDR1 is SGHNT and CDR2 is YYREEE (reference sequence). The J segment lost 4 bases and the V segment lost 5 bases, leaving 6 bases of the junction unmatched. This CDR3 region has 14 residues. The full variable domain, completed using reference TRBV5-4 and TRBJ2-3, is ETGVTQSPTHLIKTRGQQVTLRCSSQSGHNTVSWYQQALGQGPQFIFQYYREEENGRGNFPPRFSGLQFPNYSSELNVNALELDDSALYLCASSTGGRSDTQYFGPGTRLTVL.

The rearrangement links TRBV7-2 to TRBJ2-7, with 8 bases identical to TRBD2. CDR1 is SGHTA, CDR2 FQGNSA, per germline. The CDR3 covers 15 residues. V was pared by 5 bases and J by 5 bases, with 11 bases of the junction left unmatched. CDR3 sequence: CASSHGREGPHEQYF. In nucleotides, the CDR3 is TGTGCCAGCAGCCACGGCCGGGAGGGTCCCCACGAGCAGTACTTC.

The gene calls are TRBV5-4 and TRBJ1-6; TRBD1 agrees at 8 bases. The CDR3 consists of 16 residues. The germline gives CDR1 SGHNT, CDR2 YYREEE (reference sequence). The J segment lost 8 bases and the V segment lost 1 base, leaving 8 bases of the junction unmatched. The CDR3 nucleotides read TGTGCCAGCAGCTTGAGTCCGGGACAGGCATATTCACCCCTCCACTTT. Protein product: CASSLSPGQAYSPLHF.

V usage is TRBV27 and J usage is TRBJ1-5; weak D call: TRBD1 (5 bases). Trimming left V 4 bases short and J 0 bases short, with 13 bases between. Germline CDR1 reads MNHEY; CDR2 reads SMNVEV (reference sequence). The CDR3 consists of 16 residues. CDR3 loop: CASSWATDYSNQPQHF. In DNA form, the CDR3 reads TGTGCCAGCAGTTGGGCGACAGACTATAGCAATCAGCCCCAGCATTTT.

The chain links TRBV7-2 to TRBJ1-1; D remains ambiguous. Germline loops: CDR1 SGHTA, CDR2 FQGNSA. The V end lost 5 bases, the J end lost 0 bases, and 7 bases lay between the germline ends. The CDR3 is 13 residues long. CDR3 nucleotides: TGTGCCAGCAGCCCCGACATGAACACTGAAGCTTTCTTT. It specifies CASSPDMNTEAFF. Variable domain in full (rest from reference TRBV7-2 and TRBJ1-1): GAGVSQSPSNKVTEKGKDVELRCDPISGHTALYWYRQSLGQGLEFLIYFQGNSAPDKSGLPSDRFSAERTGGSVSTLTIQRTQQEDSAVYLCASSPDMNTEAFFGQGTRLTVV.

The chain uses TRBV6-5 and TRBJ1-1; tentatively, D is TRBD1 (5 bases). Germline loops: CDR1 MNHEY, CDR2 SVGAGI. The CDR3 loop spans 15 amino acids. Trimming removed 0 bases from V and 5 bases from J, with 13 bases in between. The CDR3 sequence: CASSYSQGRGTEAFF. CDR3 sequence (DNA): TGTGCCAGCAGTTACTCGCAGGGTCGTGGGACTGAAGCTTTCTTT.

The chain is built from TRBV27 and TRBJ2-2; D remains unclear. This CDR3 region has 13 residues. Looked up from germline, CDR1 is MNHEY and CDR2 is SMNVEV (reference sequence). The V end lost 4 bases, the J end lost 7 bases, and 10 bases lay between the germline ends. The CDR3 DNA is TGTGCCAGCAGTTCTGCACAAGGCGGGGAGCTGTTTTTT. Amino acid sequence: CASSSAQGGELFF.

This chain connects TRBV6-4 to TRBJ1-5; 12 bases align to TRBD1. Germline assignment: CDR1 MRHNA and CDR2 SNTAGT. This CDR3 is 15 amino acids long. The V and J ends lost 5 bases and 6 bases, in that order; junction bases with no gene match: 5. CDR3 DNA: TGTGCCAGCAGTCCCGGGACAGGGGGCGGTCAGCCCCAGCATTTT. Translated, it gives CASSPGTGGGQPQHF.

About this clone: The junction departs from the called germline gene at one end, perhaps through a read error. The chain has TRBV7-7 and TRBJ1-1; a possible D gene is TRBD1 (5 bases). Germline CDR1 is SSHAT and CDR2 is FNYEAQ (reference sequence). The length of the CDR3 is 15 residues. CDR3 residues: CASSSTGQPDPEAFF. CDR3 bases: TGTGCTAGCAGCTCTACGGGGCAGCCGGATCCTGAAGCTTTCTTT.

Here the CDR3 DNA reads TGTGCCAGCAGCATAGGACAGGGTGGAAACACCATATATTTT. Its translation: CASSIGQGGNTIYF. The chain is built from TRBV6-6 and TRBJ1-3; 8 positions match TRBD1. V dropped 6 bases and J dropped 3; count of bases not matched to a gene: 4. The germline CDR1 and CDR2 sequences are MNHNY and SVGAGI (reference sequence). The CDR3 extends over 14 amino acids.

The rearrangement links TRBV9 to TRBJ1-1; D ambiguous. V gave up 2 bases and J gave up 1 base, with 12 bases separating them. This CDR3 contains 15 residues. Per germline, CDR1 SGDLS and CDR2 YYNGEE. The CDR3 DNA follows: TGTGCCAGCAGCGTTTCGCCGCGCTGGAACACTGAAGCTTTCTTT. Translation gives CASSVSPRWNTEAFF.

The chain combines TRBV6-1 with TRBJ1-2; a weak D match, TRBD1 (5 bases). Germline assignment: CDR1 MNHNS and CDR2 SASEGT. Trimming shortened V by 1 base and J by 7 bases, and 10 bases separated the two germline ends. The CDR3 is 13 amino acids. The CDR3 DNA follows: TGTGCCAGCAGTGAAGACAGGTCTGGTGGCTACACCTTC. It codes for CASSEDRSGGYTF.

The rearrangement joins TRBV5-6 to TRBJ2-7, with D maybe TRBD1 (6 bases). Germline CDR1 and CDR2: SGHDT and YYEEEE. With 4 bases removed from V and 2 bases from J, the gap between germline ends came to 10 bases. This CDR3 is built from 13 residues. The CDR3 nucleotides are TGTGCCAGCAGCCGAACAGGGCCCTACGAGCAGTACTTC. Amino acid sequence: CASSRTGPYEQYF. The full variable domain, with the rest looked up from reference TRBV5-6 and TRBJ2-7, is DAGVTQSPTHLIKTRGQQVTLRCSPKSGHDTVSWYQQALGQGPQFIFQYYEEEERQRGNFPDRFSGHQFPNYSSELNVNALLLGDSALYLCASSRTGPYEQYFGPGTRLTVT.

The gene calls are TRBV7-2 and TRBJ2-2, with D possibly TRBD1 on 5 matching bases. Germline loops: CDR1 SGHTA, CDR2 FQGNSA. CDR3 size: 17 residues. The V end was cut by 5 bases, the J end by 4 bases, with 20 bases between. The CDR3 spells CASSLRFGTGGTGELFF. CDR3 coding DNA: TGTGCCAGCAGCCTTCGGTTTGGTACAGGTGGCACCGGGGAGCTGTTTTTT.

This rearrangement joins TRBV3-1 (or the pseudogene TRBV3-2) to TRBJ1-1; TRBD1 matches 7 bases. Germline V CDR1 and CDR2: LGHDT, YNNKEL (reference sequence). J gave up 1 base and V 5 bases, and 7 bases lay outside the gene matches. CDR3 length: 15 residues. The CDR3 region has the DNA TGTGCCAGCAGCACCCGGGACAGACAGAACACTGAAGCTTTCTTT. It is translated as CASSTRDRQNTEAFF.